The rows below give T cell receptor beta chains drawn from one sample of a study of control samples from healthy donors and cancer patients. Sequenced by immunoSEQ multiplex PCR; TCRdb stores in-frame clones only, minus some. In the table there are over 85,000 clones, 70% to 90% of which are singletons. The sequenced sample was PBMCs. The origin of the receptors is a woman in her fifties or sixties with colorectal cancer. Each CDR3 is given with its conserved first and last residue. The D gene is left open where the match is weak. The size of a clone is reported for some rows only, either as once, few or many, or as a class for expanded clones.

-,TRBJ1-3,-,TRBV14,TGTGCCAGCAGCGACTTGAGCTCTGGAAACACCATATATTTT,CASSDLSSGNTIYF
-,TRBJ2-3,-,TRBV6-6,TGTGCCAGCACCCGGGGTCACGCTCCTACAGATACGCAGTATTTT,CASTRGHAPTDTQYF
TRBD1,TRBJ2-2,-,TRBV4-1,TGCGCCAGCAGCCAGGGACAGAAGAACACCGGGGAGCTGTTTTTT,CASSQGQKNTGELFF
-,TRBJ2-2,-,TRBV7-8,TGTGCCAGCAGCTTATGGCAGAACACCGGGGAGCTGTTTTTT,CASSLWQNTGELFF
-,TRBJ1-3,-,TRBV30,TGTGCCTGGAGTGTGGGCTTCTCTGGAAACACCATATATTTT,CAWSVGFSGNTIYF
-,TRBJ1-5,-,TRBV2,TGTGCCAGCAGTTATAACCAGGCGAATCAGCCCCAGCATTTT,CASSYNQANQPQHF
TRBD1,TRBJ1-4,-,TRBV13,TGTGCCAGCAGACGACAGGGTATCAACGAAAAACTGTTTTTT,CASRRQGINEKLFF
-,TRBJ1-2,-,TRBV27,TGTGCCAGCAGACTCCAGGGGAGCTATGGCTACACCTTC,CASRLQGSYGYTF
TRBD1,TRBJ1-1,-,TRBV5-4,TGTGCCAGCAGCTCGCAGGGGGCGCCTGAAGCTTTCTTT,CASSSQGAPEAFF
-,TRBJ1-4,-,TRBV5-1,TGCGCCAGCAGCCCAATGCCGGCCACTAATGAAAAACTGTTTTTT,CASSPMPATNEKLFF
TRBD1,TRBJ1-4,-,TRBV5-6,TGTGCCAGCAGCTCGACAGGGGGTGGCGAAAAACTGTTTTTT,CASSSTGGGEKLFF
TRBD1,TRBJ1-6,-,TRBV9,TGTGCCAGCAGCGAGGGCCCAGGACAGGCTGAAAATTCACCCCTCCACTTT,CASSEGPGQAENSPLHF
TRBD2,TRBJ2-1,once,TRBV19,TGTGCCAGTAGTATGCGTACCGGACTAGGTGCTGATGAGCAGTTCTTC,CASSMRTGLGADEQFF
-,TRBJ2-5,-,TRBV4-3,TGCGCCAGCAGCCCTGAACCATGGGGCGAGGAGACCCAGTACTTC,CASSPEPWGEETQYF
-,TRBJ2-3,-,TRBV18,TGTGCCAGCTCACCACGGCAGGGAAAGGGCGTAGATACGCAGTATTTT,CASSPRQGKGVDTQYF
-,TRBJ1-6,once,TRBV6-6,TGTGCCAGCAGTTACGAAGGAGTCGATTCACCCCTCCACTTT,CASSYEGVDSPLHF
TRBD1,TRBJ2-5,-,TRBV18,TGTGCCAGCTCGTCGGGACAGCAAGAGACCCAGTACTTC,CASSSGQQETQYF
-,TRBJ2-3,-,TRBV3-1/TRBV3-2,TGTGCCAGCAGCCAGCGGACCCACAACACAGATACGCAGTATTTT,CASSQRTHNTDTQYF
TRBD1,TRBJ2-3,-,TRBV4-3,TGCGCCAGCAGCCGCGGAGGTGGGACAGGGGTCGCAGATACGCAGTATTTT,CASSRGGGTGVADTQYF
TRBD1,TRBJ1-5,-,TRBV29-1,TGCAGCGTTGGACAGGGATGGGGTCAGCCCCAGCATTTT,CSVGQGWGQPQHF
-,TRBJ1-2,-,TRBV9,TGTGCCAGCAGCGCCGGGGGGCTTAACTATGGTTACACCTTC,CASSAGGLNYGYTF
-,TRBJ1-1,once,TRBV7-8,TGTGCCAGCAGCCGGCGGGGAAACACTGAAGCTTTCTTT,CASSRRGNTEAFF
TRBD1,TRBJ2-1,once,TRBV6-5,TGTGCCAGCAGTTCGCCGGGACAGGCTTACAATGAGCAGTTCTTC,CASSSPGQAYNEQFF
TRBD2,TRBJ2-4,-,TRBV3-1/TRBV3-2,TGTGCCAGCAGCCAGGATAGCGGGAATCTAGCCAAAAACATTCAGTACTTC,CASSQDSGNLAKNIQYF
-,TRBJ1-3,-,TRBV25-1,TGTGCCAGCAGTGAGGGGTACTATGACACCATATATTTT,CASSEGYYDTIYF
-,TRBJ2-1,-,TRBV4-3,TGCGCCAGCAGCCAAGATATGACGGGGCTGAGTAATGAGCAGTTCTTC,CASSQDMTGLSNEQFF
TRBD2,TRBJ2-1,-,TRBV27,TGTGCCAGCAGTTGGCTAGCGGGGTTAAATGAGCAGTTCTTC,CASSWLAGLNEQFF
-,TRBJ1-6,-,TRBV7-8,TGTGCCAGCAGCTTATCTAGAGATGAGTCACCCCTCCACTTT,CASSLSRDESPLHF
TRBD2,TRBJ2-2,-,TRBV30,TGTGCCTGGAGTGAACCTTCCGGGACTAGGGCCGGGGAGCTGTTTTTT,CAWSEPSGTRAGELFF
-,TRBJ1-6,-,TRBV28,TGTGCCAGCAGGGGGACGCAACTCTATAATTCACCCCTCCACTTT,CASRGTQLYNSPLHF
-,TRBJ1-5,-,TRBV12-3/TRBV12-4,TGTGCCAGCAGGCTGGGTAGCAATCAGCCCCAGCATTTT,CASRLGSNQPQHF
-,TRBJ2-4,-,TRBV4-3,TGCGCCAGCAGCCAAGTGGGGGGAGCCGGGAACATTCAGTACTTC,CASSQVGGAGNIQYF
TRBD1,TRBJ1-2,-,TRBV5-1,TGCGCCAGCAGCCCTCAGACAGGGGCGAATGGCTACACCTTC,CASSPQTGANGYTF
-,TRBJ1-6,-,TRBV7-2,TGTGCCAGCAGCTTAGCACCCCCTCCAGATAATTCACCCCTCCACTTT,CASSLAPPPDNSPLHF
TRBD1,TRBJ2-3,-,TRBV19,TGTGCCAGTACCAGACAGGGCTGGAGCACAGATACGCAGTATTTT,CASTRQGWSTDTQYF
TRBD2,TRBJ2-2,-,TRBV6-5,TGTGCCAGCTTCACGGGGGGTGACACCGGGGAGCTGTTTTTT,CASFTGGDTGELFF
-,TRBJ1-3,-,TRBV7-2,TGTGCCAGCAGCTTACAAGGGGCCATTCTAAGAGGAAACACCATATATTTT,CASSLQGAILRGNTIYF
-,TRBJ1-2,-,TRBV19,TGTGCCAGTAGATCCCTCGCTAACTATGGCTACACCTTC,CASRSLANYGYTF
TRBD1,TRBJ1-1,few,TRBV27,TGTGCCAGCAGTCAAAGACAGGGGGCTGAAGCTTTCTTT,CASSQRQGAEAFF
-,TRBJ2-1,-,TRBV15,TGTGCCACCAGCAGAGTTCGGGGGGCATCCTACAATGAGCAGTTCTTC,CATSRVRGASYNEQFF
TRBD1,TRBJ1-3,-,TRBV29-1,TGCAGCGTTGAAGATCCAGAGACAGGGGGCGAAAACACCATATATTTT,CSVEDPETGGENTIYF
-,TRBJ1-1,few,TRBV18,TGTGCCAGCTCACCCCCCGGGGGGCTGAACACTGAAGCTTTCTTT,CASSPPGGLNTEAFF
TRBD1,TRBJ1-2,-,TRBV4-1,TGCGCCAGCCGCCTCCAAACAGGGGGCGACGGCTACACCTTC,CASRLQTGGDGYTF
-,TRBJ1-2,-,TRBV7-2,TGTGCCAGCAGCTTAGAGGGTCTAAGGGGTATAGGCTACACCTTC,CASSLEGLRGIGYTF
TRBD1,TRBJ1-2,-,TRBV24-1,TGTGCCACCAGTGGTGGACAGGCTAACTATGGCTACACCTTC,CATSGGQANYGYTF
-,TRBJ1-6,-,TRBV19,TGTGCCAGTAGTGCCGGATTCTCACCCCTCCACTTT,CASSAGFSPLHF
-,TRBJ2-1,-,TRBV7-9,TGTGCCAGCAGCGCGACCTCAGATCCCTACAATGAGCAGTTCTTC,CASSATSDPYNEQFF
-,TRBJ2-2,-,TRBV28,TGTGCCAGCAGTCCACCCCCCCGACGGGCCGCGAACACCGGGGAGCTGTTTTTT,CASSPPPRRAANTGELFF
TRBD1,TRBJ1-2,-,TRBV7-2,TGTGCCAGCAGCGTACCCGGGGGACAGGGATATGGCTACACCTTC,CASSVPGGQGYGYTF
-,TRBJ2-2,-,TRBV7-6,TGTGCCAGCAGCTTAGATGTGTTCCCCACCGGGGAGCTGTTTTTT,CASSLDVFPTGELFF
-,TRBJ2-2,-,TRBV6-6,TGTGCCAGCAGTCCGACGAACACCGGGGAGCTGTTTTTT,CASSPTNTGELFF
-,TRBJ2-3,-,TRBV13,TGTGCCAGCAGCCCGGGCGATACGCAGTATTTT,CASSPGDTQYF
TRBD1,TRBJ1-2,-,TRBV19,TGTGCCAGTAGTCATCGGACAGGGGAGAACTATGGCTACACCTTC,CASSHRTGENYGYTF
TRBD1,TRBJ2-3,-,TRBV10-1,TGCGCCAGCAGTGAAGGACAGGGGTTGGTGGATACGCAGTATTTT,CASSEGQGLVDTQYF
-,TRBJ1-1,-,TRBV9,TGTGCCAGCAGCTCCTCAATCGGGAACACTGAAGCTTTCTTT,CASSSSIGNTEAFF
-,TRBJ2-1,-,TRBV24-1,TGTGCCACCAGTGATTTAAGTAATGAGCAGTTCTTC,CATSDLSNEQFF
TRBD1,TRBJ1-5,-,TRBV19,TGTGCCAGTAGTATGACAGGGTTGTATCAGCCCCAGCATTTT,CASSMTGLYQPQHF
TRBD1,TRBJ2-2,-,TRBV2,TGTGCCAGCACAAACAGGGGATCCGGGGAGCTGTTTTTT,CASTNRGSGELFF
-,TRBJ2-3,-,TRBV19,TGTGCCAGTGGCCCAGATACGCAGTATTTT,CASGPDTQYF